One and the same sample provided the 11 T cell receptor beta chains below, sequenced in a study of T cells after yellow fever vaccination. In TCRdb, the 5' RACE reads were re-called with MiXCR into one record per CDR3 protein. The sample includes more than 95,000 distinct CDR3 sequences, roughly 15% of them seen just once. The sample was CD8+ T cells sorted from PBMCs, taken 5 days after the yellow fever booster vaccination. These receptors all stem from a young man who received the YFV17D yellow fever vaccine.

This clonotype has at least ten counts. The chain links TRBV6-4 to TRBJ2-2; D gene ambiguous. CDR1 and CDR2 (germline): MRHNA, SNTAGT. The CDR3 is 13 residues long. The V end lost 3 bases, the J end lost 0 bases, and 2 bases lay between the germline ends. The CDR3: CASSEANTGELFF. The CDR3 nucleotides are TGTGCCAGCAGTGAGGCGAACACCGGGGAGCTGTTTTTT.

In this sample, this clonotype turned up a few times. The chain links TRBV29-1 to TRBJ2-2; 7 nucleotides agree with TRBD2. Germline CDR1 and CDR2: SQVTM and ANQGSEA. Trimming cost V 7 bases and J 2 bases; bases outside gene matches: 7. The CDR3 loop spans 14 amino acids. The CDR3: CSAAGLDNTGELFF. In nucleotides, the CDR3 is TGCAGCGCAGCGGGGCTCGATAACACCGGGGAGCTGTTTTTT.

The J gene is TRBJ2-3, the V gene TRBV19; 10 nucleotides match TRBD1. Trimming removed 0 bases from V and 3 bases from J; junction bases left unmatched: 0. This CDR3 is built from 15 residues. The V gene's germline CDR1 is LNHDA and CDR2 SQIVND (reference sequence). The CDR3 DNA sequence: TGTGCCAGTAGTATAGAGGGACAGGGGACAGATACGCAGTATTTT. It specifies CASSIEGQGTDTQYF.

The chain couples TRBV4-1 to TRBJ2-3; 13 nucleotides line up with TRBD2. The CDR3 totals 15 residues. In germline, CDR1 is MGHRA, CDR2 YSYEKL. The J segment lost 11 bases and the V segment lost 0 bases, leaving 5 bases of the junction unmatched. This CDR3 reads CASSQEWTSGGGQYF. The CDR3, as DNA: TGCGCCAGCAGCCAAGAATGGACTAGCGGGGGCGGGCAGTATTTT.

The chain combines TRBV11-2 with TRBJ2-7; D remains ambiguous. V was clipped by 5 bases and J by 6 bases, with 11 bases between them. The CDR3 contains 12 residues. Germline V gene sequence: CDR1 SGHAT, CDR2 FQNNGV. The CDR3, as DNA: TGTGCCAGCAGCCCGACCGGTTTCGAGCAGTACTTC. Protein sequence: CASSPTGFEQYF.

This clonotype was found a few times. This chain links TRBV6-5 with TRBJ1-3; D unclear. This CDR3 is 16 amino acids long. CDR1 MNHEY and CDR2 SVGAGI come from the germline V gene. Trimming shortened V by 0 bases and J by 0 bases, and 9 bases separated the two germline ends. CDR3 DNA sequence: TGTGCCAGCAGTTACTCTGCGGGATACTCTGGAAACACCATATATTTT. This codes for CASSYSAGYSGNTIYF.

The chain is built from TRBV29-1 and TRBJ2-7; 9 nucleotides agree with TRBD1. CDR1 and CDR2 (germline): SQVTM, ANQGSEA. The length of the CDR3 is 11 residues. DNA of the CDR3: TGCTCCGGGACAGGGCAGGGGGAGCAGTACTTC. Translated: CSGTGQGEQYF.

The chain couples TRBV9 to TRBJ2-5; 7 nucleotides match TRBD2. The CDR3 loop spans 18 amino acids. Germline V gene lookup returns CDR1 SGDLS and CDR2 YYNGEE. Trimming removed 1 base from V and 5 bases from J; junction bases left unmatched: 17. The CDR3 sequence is CASSVSDSGPLPIETQYF. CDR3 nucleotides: TGTGCCAGCAGCGTATCGGATAGCGGGCCCCTCCCGATTGAGACCCAGTACTTC. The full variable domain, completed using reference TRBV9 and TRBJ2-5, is DSGVTQTPKHLITATGQRVTLRCSPRSGDLSVYWYQQSLDQGLQFLIQYYNGEERAKGNILERFSAQQFPDLHSELNLSSLELGDSALYFCASSVSDSGPLPIETQYFGPGTRLLVL.

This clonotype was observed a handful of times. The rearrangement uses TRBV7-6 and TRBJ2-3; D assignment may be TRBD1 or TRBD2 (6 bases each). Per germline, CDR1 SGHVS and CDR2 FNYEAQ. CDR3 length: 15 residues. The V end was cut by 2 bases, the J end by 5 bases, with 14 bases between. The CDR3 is CASSLTGAGKDTQYF. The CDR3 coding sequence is TGTGCCAGCAGCTTAACGGGGGCCGGGAAAGATACGCAGTATTTT.

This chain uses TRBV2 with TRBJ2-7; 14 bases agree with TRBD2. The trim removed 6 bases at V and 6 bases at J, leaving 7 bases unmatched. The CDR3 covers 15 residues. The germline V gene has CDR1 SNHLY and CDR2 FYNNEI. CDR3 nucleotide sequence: TGTGCCAGCAGGGGCCCGACTAGCGGGGGGGCCGAGCAGTACTTC. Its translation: CASRGPTSGGAEQYF.

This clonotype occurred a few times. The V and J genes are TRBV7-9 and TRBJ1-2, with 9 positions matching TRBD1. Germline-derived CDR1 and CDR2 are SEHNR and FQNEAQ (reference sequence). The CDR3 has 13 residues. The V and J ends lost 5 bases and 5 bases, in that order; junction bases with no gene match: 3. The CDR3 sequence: CASSRDREYGYTF. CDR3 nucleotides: TGTGCCAGCAGCCGGGACAGGGAGTATGGCTACACCTTC. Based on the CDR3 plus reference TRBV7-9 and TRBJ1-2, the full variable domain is DTGVSQNPRHKITKRGQNVTFRCDPISEHNRLYWYRQTLGQGPEFLTYFQNEAQLEKSRLLSDRFSAERPKGSFSTLEIQRTEQGDSAMYLCASSRDREYGYTFGSGTRLTVV.